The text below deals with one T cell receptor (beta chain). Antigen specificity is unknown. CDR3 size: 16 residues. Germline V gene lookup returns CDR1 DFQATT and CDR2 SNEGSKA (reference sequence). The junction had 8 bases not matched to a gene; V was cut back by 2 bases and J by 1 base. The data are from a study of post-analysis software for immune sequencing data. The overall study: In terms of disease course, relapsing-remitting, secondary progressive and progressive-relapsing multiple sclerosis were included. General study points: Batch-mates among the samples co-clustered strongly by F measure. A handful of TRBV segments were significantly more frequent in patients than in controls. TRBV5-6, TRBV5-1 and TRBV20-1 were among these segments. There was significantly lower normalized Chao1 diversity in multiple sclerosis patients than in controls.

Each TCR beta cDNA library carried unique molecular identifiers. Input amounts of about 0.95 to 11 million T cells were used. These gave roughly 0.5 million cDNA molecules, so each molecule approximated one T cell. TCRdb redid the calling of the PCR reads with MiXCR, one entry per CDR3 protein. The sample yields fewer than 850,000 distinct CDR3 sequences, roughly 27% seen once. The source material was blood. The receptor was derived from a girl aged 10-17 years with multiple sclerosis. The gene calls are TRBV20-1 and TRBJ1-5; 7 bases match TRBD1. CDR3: CSARPKRGPSNQPQHF. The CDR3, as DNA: TGCAGTGCTAGACCAAAAAGGGGGCCGAGCAATCAGCCCCAGCATTTT.